The sequence of this T cell receptor (beta chain) was determined in a study of T cell responses to AZD1222 COVID-19 vaccine. Measured with immunoSEQ multiplex PCR; TCRdb has only the in-frame clones, and not every one. The table includes approximately 89,000 clones, approximately 86% detected once. V was pared by 5 bases and J by 0 bases, with 11 bases between. Germline CDR1 SGHTA, CDR2 FQGNSA. CDR3 length: 15 residues. The specimen comprised peripheral blood, sampled 28 days after the second AZD1222 dose. This rearrangement joins TRBV7-2 to TRBJ1-3; D remains ambiguous. The TCR sequence derives from an adult who received the AZD1222 COVID-19 vaccine. CDR3: CASSASSSSGNTIYF. The DNA of the CDR3 is TGTGCCAGCAGCGCGTCGTCCAGCTCTGGAAACACCATATATTTT.